This T cell receptor beta chain came from a study of blood T cell repertoires in COVID-19. Study as a whole: Acute and convalescent COVID-19 specimens originated in the United States, Italy and Spain. Sample material is recorded as cDNA or gDNA derived from T cells, B-cell-depleted T cells, or PBMCs.

In the source study's methods: Estimated nucleated cell counts came from reference gene primer amplification. Only in-frame clones appear in the TCRdb table, and some are missing; sequencing was by immunoSEQ multiplex PCR. V, J and clone size are taken as reported in that table, and D and trimming were inferred from the DNA itself. The sample has about 260,000 clones, around 80% seen once. The sample comprised peripheral blood. This receptor was taken from a woman older than 75 with acute or convalescent COVID-19.

CDR3 region: CASSPPYRGSRSRSPLHF. The CDR3 DNA reads TGTGCCAGCTCACCACCGTACAGGGGTTCAAGGTCGCGTTCACCCCTCCACTTT. The rearrangement links TRBV18 to TRBJ1-6, with TRBD1 matching 7 bases. After removal of 0 bases from V and 9 bases from J, the junction contained 14 bases not matched to a gene. The CDR3 is 18 amino acids. Germline V gene sequence: CDR1 KGHSH, CDR2 LQKENI.